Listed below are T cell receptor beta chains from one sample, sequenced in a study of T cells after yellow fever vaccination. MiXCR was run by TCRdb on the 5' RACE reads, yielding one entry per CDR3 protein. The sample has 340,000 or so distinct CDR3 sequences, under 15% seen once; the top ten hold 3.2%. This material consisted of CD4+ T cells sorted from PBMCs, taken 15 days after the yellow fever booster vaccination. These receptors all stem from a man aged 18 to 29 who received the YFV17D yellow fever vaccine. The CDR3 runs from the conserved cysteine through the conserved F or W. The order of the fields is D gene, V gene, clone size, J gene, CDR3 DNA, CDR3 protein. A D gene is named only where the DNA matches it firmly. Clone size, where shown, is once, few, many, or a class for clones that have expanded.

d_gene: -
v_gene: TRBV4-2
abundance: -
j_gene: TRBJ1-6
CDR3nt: TGTGCCAGCAGCCCGGACATACGGTCACCCCTCCACTTT
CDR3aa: CASSPDIRSPLHF

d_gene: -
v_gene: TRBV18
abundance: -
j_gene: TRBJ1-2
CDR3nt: TGTGCCAGCTCAGCGCTACAGAGACGGCAAACTAACTATGGCTACACCTTC
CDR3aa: CASSALQRRQTNYGYTF

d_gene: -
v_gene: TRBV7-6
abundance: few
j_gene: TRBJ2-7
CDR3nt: TGTGCCAGCAGCTTAAGAACCGGGCCGAGTTACGAGCAGTACTTC
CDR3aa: CASSLRTGPSYEQYF

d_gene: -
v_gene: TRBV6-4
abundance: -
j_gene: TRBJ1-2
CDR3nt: TGTGCCAGCAGTGACTCTGGAGGCTATGGCTACACCTTC
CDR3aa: CASSDSGGYGYTF

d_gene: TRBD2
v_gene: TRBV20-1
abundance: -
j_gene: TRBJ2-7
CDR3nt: TGCAGTGCTAGAGATGTGGGGGGGGCCTACGAGCAGTACTTC
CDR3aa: CSARDVGGAYEQYF

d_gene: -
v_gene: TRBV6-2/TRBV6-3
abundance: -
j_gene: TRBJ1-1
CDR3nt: TGTGCCAGCCAAACACTCAGGGACATGTGGAACACTGAAGCTTTCTTT
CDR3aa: CASQTLRDMWNTEAFF

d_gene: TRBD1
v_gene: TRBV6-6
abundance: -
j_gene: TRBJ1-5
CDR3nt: TGTGCCAGCGCCCCGGGGGGGACAGGGAGCAATCAGCCCCAGCATTTT
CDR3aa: CASAPGGTGSNQPQHF

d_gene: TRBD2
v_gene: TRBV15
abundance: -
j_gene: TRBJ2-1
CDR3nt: TGTGCCACCAGCAGAGATGTGCTAGCGGGGTACTACAATGAGCAGTTCTTC
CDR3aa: CATSRDVLAGYYNEQFF

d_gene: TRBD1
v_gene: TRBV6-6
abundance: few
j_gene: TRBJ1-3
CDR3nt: TGTGCCAGCAGCTATACAGGGGGCGATGGAAACACCATATATTTT
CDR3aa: CASSYTGGDGNTIYF

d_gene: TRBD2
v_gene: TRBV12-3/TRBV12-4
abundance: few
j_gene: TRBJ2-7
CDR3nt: TGTGCCAGCAGCCGGAGAGTAGCGGGGGGGCCACACGAGCAGTACTTC
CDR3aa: CASSRRVAGGPHEQYF

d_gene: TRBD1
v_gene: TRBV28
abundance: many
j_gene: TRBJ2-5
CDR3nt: TGTGCCACCCACGGGACAGGGACAGAGACCCAGTACTTC
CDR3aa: CATHGTGTETQYF

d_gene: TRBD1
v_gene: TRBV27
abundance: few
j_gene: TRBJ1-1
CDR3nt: TGTGCCAGCAGTGCCCTCGGACAGGGGGCGCGACGGGCTTTCTTT
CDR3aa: CASSALGQGARRAFF

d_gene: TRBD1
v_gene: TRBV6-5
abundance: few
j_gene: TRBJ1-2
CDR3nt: TGTGCCAGCAGTTACTCGCGACAGGGCGCCTATGGCTACACCTTC
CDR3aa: CASSYSRQGAYGYTF

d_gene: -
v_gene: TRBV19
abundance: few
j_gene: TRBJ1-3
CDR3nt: TGTGCCAGTAGTTTCCCGGGACCCAGAAACACCATATATTTT
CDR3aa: CASSFPGPRNTIYF

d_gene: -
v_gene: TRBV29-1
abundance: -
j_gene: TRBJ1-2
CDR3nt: TGCAGCGTTGAGCGGGGGGATAGTGGCTACACCTTC
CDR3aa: CSVERGDSGYTF

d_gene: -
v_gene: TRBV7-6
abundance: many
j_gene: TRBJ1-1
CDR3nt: TGTGCCAGCAGCCCCGGCCCACGCACTGAAGCTTTCTTT
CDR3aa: CASSPGPRTEAFF

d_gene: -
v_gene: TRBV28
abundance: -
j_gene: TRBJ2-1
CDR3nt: TGTGCCAGCAGTTTGCAGGGGTTCTCCTACAATGAGCAGTTCTTC
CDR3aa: CASSLQGFSYNEQFF

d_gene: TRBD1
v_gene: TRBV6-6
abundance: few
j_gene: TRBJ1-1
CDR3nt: TGTGCCAGCAGTATTGCAGGGGGCACTGAAGCTTTCTTT
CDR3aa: CASSIAGGTEAFF

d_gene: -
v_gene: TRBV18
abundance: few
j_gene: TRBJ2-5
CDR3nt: TGTGCCAGCTCACCCCGATGGGCTAGCGAGGGAGAGACCCAGTACTTC
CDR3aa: CASSPRWASEGETQYF

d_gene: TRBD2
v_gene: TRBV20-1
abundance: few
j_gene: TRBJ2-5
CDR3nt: TGCAGTGCTAGGGAGAGGACTAGCGGACAAGAGACCCAGTACTTC
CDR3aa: CSARERTSGQETQYF

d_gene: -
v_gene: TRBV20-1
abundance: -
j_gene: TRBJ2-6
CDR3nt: TGCAGTGGATGGGATCCCTCTGGGGCCAACGTCCTGACTTTC
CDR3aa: CSGWDPSGANVLTF

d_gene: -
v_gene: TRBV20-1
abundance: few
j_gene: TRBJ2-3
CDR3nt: TGCAGTGCTAGAGATCCGGAGGGGGCGGGAGATACGCAGTATTTT
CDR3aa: CSARDPEGAGDTQYF

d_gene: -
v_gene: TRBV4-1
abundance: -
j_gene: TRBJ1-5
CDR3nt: TGCGCCAGCAGCCAAGATACCCGGACTAGGTTATTTCAGCCCCAGCATTTT
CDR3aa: CASSQDTRTRLFQPQHF

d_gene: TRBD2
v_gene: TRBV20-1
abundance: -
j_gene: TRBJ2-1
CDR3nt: TGCAGTGCTAGCCGGCGGGGGGCAGGTTGGGATGAGCAGTTCTTC
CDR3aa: CSASRRGAGWDEQFF

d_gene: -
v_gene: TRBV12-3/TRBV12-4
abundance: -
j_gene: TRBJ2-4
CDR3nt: TGTGCCAGCGCCGGTGGGGGAGCCAAAAACATTCAGTACTTC
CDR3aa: CASAGGGAKNIQYF

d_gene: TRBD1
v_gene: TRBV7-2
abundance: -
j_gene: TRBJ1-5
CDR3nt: TGTGCCAGCAGCTATTGGAAACAGGGGGACCAGCCCCAGCATTTT
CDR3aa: CASSYWKQGDQPQHF

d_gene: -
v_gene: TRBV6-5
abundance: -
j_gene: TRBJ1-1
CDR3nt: TGTGCCAGCAGTTCGACAACAGGATTCGAAGCTTTCTTT
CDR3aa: CASSSTTGFEAFF

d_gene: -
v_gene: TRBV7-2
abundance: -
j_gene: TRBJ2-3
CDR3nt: TGTGCCAGCAGCTTAGAACGCACCTCAGATACGCAGTATTTT
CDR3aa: CASSLERTSDTQYF

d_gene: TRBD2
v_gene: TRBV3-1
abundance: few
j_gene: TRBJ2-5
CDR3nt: TGTGCCAGCAGCCAAGTTTCGCGGGGGGGGCCGGAGACCCAGTACTTC
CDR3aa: CASSQVSRGGPETQYF

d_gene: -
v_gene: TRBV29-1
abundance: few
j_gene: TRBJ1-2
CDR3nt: TGCAGCGTTGAAAGGAGCTCTTGGGAAGGCTACACCTTC
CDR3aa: CSVERSSWEGYTF

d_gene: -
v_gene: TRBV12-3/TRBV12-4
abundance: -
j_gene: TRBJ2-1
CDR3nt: TGTGCCAGCACTCGTCACAATGAGCAGTTCTTC
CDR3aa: CASTRHNEQFF

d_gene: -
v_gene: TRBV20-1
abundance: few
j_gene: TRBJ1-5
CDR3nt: TGCAGTGCTAGAGATCGGGCCGGCAATCAGCCCCAGCATTTT
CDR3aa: CSARDRAGNQPQHF

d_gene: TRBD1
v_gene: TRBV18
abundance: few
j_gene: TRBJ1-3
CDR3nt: TGTGCCAGCTCACTAACATCCGAGGGACAGGGGTCTGGAAACACCATATATTTT
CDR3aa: CASSLTSEGQGSGNTIYF

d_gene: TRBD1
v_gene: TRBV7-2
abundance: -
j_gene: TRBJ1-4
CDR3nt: TGTGCCAGCAGCGGGACGGGACAGGGGAATGAAAAACTGTTTTTT
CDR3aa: CASSGTGQGNEKLFF

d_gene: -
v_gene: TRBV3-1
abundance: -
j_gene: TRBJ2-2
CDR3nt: TGTGCCAGCAGCCACCTAATAACCGGGGAGCTGTTTTTT
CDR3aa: CASSHLITGELFF

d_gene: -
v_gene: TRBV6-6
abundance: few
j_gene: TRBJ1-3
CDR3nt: TGTGCCAGCACCCCAAGTTACTCTGGAAACACCATATATTTT
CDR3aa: CASTPSYSGNTIYF

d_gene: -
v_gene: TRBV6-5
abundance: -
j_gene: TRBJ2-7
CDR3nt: TGTGCCAGCAGTTACTCGAGGCCCCCTTGGGACGAGCAGTACTTC
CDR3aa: CASSYSRPPWDEQYF

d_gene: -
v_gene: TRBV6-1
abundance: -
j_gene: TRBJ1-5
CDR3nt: TGTGCCAGCAGTGAAGCTCAGGGAATTCGATATCAGCCCCAGCATTTT
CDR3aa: CASSEAQGIRYQPQHF

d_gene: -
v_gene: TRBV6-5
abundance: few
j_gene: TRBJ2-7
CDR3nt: TGTGCCAGCAGTGACACCCTCCTAGGCTACGAGCAGTACTTC
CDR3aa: CASSDTLLGYEQYF

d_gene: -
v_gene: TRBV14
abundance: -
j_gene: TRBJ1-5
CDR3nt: TGTGCCAAGGGAGGGGGGGTTCAGCCCCAGCATTTT
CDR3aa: CAKGGGVQPQHF

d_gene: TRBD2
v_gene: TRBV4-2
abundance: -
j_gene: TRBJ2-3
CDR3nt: TGTGCCAGCAGCCAAGGCTTAGCGGGGGGCACAGATACGCAGTATTTT
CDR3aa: CASSQGLAGGTDTQYF

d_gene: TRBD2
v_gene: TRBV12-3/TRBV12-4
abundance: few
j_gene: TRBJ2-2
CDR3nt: TGTGCCAGCAGGGGTAGCGGGGGCACCGGGGAGCTGTTTTTT
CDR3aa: CASRGSGGTGELFF

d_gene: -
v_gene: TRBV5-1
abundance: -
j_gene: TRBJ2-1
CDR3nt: TGCGCCACTCGACTAAGCTCCTACAATGAGCAGTTCTTC
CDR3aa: CATRLSSYNEQFF

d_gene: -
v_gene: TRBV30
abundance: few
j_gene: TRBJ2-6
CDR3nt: TGTGCCTGGAGTATCCGTGGGGGGGCCAACGTCCTGACTTTC
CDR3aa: CAWSIRGGANVLTF

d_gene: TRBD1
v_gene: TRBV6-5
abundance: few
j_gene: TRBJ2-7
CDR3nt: TGTGCCAGCAGGCTAGACAGGGGGCCTGGGGAGCAGTACTTC
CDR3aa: CASRLDRGPGEQYF